This TCR beta chain was obtained from a study of Ad26.COV2.S vaccination and SARS-CoV-2 variants. Treatment described: roughly 20 received Ad26.COV2.S at low or high dose, single or two shots; about 5 received placebo; per-sample allocation not given. Day 63 following the first vaccine or placebo injection was when the samples were taken. TCRdb keeps only in-frame clones here, not all; method: immunoSEQ multiplex PCR. The sample consists of about 320,000 clones, around four fifths of them appearing once. The germline CDR1 and CDR2 sequences are MDHEN and SYDVKM. The CDR3 has 13 residues. The germline V and J ends were trimmed by 7 bases and 3 bases, with 13 bases remaining between them.

The sample here was peripheral blood, taken in a trial of Ad26.COV2.S vaccine versus placebo. This TCR came from a person aged 18 to 65 who received the Ad26.COV2.S COVID-19 vaccine or a placebo. This chain connects TRBV28 to TRBJ2-7; no clear D gene. For the CDR3, the DNA is TGTGCCAGCAACCGGGTCCGAAACTACGAGCAGTACTTC. Encoded protein: CASNRVRNYEQYF.